Presented here are 18 T cell receptor beta chains from one specimen sequenced in a study of T cells after yellow fever vaccination. In TCRdb, the 5' RACE reads were re-called with MiXCR into one record per CDR3 protein. The table lists about 500,000 distinct CDR3 sequences, about 15% of them singletons. This sample comprised PBMCs, obtained 4 to 6 days after the first yellow fever vaccination. These receptor sequences come from a man younger than 30 who received the YFV17D yellow fever vaccine.

V is TRBV9 and J is TRBJ2-1; D tentatively fits TRBD1 or TRBD2 (5 bases each). V was trimmed by 0 bases and J by 0 bases, leaving 10 bases between them. The CDR3 sequence is 16 residues long. The germline gives CDR1 SGDLS, CDR2 YYNGEE. CDR3 in amino acids: CASSVVRGSSYNEQFF. For the CDR3, the DNA is TGTGCCAGCAGCGTAGTTCGGGGCAGCTCCTACAATGAGCAGTTCTTC.

This clonotype was detected a few times. J is TRBJ1-1 and V is TRBV20-1; perhaps TRBD1 as D (6 bases). The CDR3 spans 14 residues. Germline V gene lookup returns CDR1 DFQATT and CDR2 SNEGSKA (reference sequence). Trimming shortened V by 3 bases and J by 3 bases, and 14 bases separated the two germline ends. The CDR3 sequence: CSASNPGDYTEAFF. For the CDR3, the DNA is TGCAGTGCTAGCAATCCAGGGGACTACACTGAAGCTTTCTTT.

This clonotype has more than one count but fewer than ten. The CDR3 sequence is CAISEFGGLPSGNTIYF. CDR3 sequence (DNA): TGTGCCATCAGTGAGTTTGGGGGGTTACCCTCTGGAAACACCATATATTTT. The rearrangement joins TRBV10-3 to TRBJ1-3, with D possibly being TRBD1 (5 bases). The V end was cut by 1 base, the J end by 0 bases, with 13 bases between. Per the germline V gene, CDR1 is ENHRY and CDR2 is SYGVKD. This CDR3 spans 17 amino acids.

V and J are TRBV7-3 and TRBJ2-3; 9 nucleotides align to TRBD2. CDR1 and CDR2 (germline): SGHTA, FQGTGA. This CDR3 comprises 16 residues. The junction had 4 bases not matched to a gene; V was cut back by 1 base and J by 2 bases. The CDR3 coding sequence is TGTGCCAGCAGCTTAAGAGCGGGGGGAATCACAGATACGCAGTATTTT. Translated, it gives CASSLRAGGITDTQYF.

This clonotype was counted only a few times. J is TRBJ1-5 and V is TRBV20-1, with D unresolved. Trimming took 6 bases from V and 7 from J, leaving 19 bases between them. The CDR3 totals 14 residues. Germline V gene data show CDR1 as DFQATT and CDR2 as SNEGSKA (reference sequence). The CDR3 DNA sequence: TGCAGTGCCGAAGAGGACCTTTTGAAGCAGCCCCAGCATTTT. It specifies CSAEEDLLKQPQHF.

The chain links TRBV9 to TRBJ2-3; TRBD2 aligns across 7 bases. CDR1 SGDLS and CDR2 YYNGEE come from the germline V gene. V shed 3 bases and J 8 bases; nucleotides not matched to a gene: 15. The length of the CDR3 is 16 residues. In DNA, the CDR3 is TGTGCCAGCAGCGCCCGCTTAAGCGGGGCCCTTGTTACGCAGTATTTT. This gives the protein CASSARLSGALVTQYF.

The J gene is TRBJ2-3, the V gene TRBV6-1, with D perhaps matching TRBD2 (6 bases). Germline V CDR1 and CDR2: MNHNS, SASEGT. The CDR3 length is 14 residues. Trimming removed 10 bases at V and 3 bases at J, with 17 bases between. For the CDR3, the DNA is TGTGCCACCAACCTCGCGGGAAGGACAGATACGCAGTATTTT. It is translated as CATNLAGRTDTQYF.

This clonotype showed up just a few times. The gene calls are TRBV20-1 and TRBJ1-1, with D possibly TRBD1 on 6 matching bases. This CDR3 region has 13 residues. CDR1 and CDR2 from the germline V gene are DFQATT and SNEGSKA (reference sequence). Trimming stripped 3 bases from V and 1 base from J, with 9 bases between. CDR3 DNA: TGCAGTGCTAGCAAGGGGGGGAACACTGAAGCTTTCTTT. It translates to CSASKGGNTEAFF.

In regard to this clonotype: Given a much more abundant clone one base away, this may be a read error. The J gene is TRBJ2-1, the V gene TRBV7-7; 12 bases are shared with TRBD2. CDR3 size: 16 residues. The germline V gene has CDR1 SSHAT and CDR2 FNYEAQ (reference sequence). This chain's CDR3 is CSSSLLAGGPYNEQFF. The CDR3, as DNA: TGTTCCAGCAGCTTGCTAGCGGGGGGGCCCTACAATGAGCAGTTCTTC.

With respect to this clonotype: One junction end disagrees with the germline gene, perhaps due to a read error. The V and J genes are TRBV5-1 and TRBJ2-4; 7 nucleotides match TRBD1. The CDR3 length is 15 residues. In germline, CDR1 is SGHRS, CDR2 YFSETQ. The chain's CDR3 is CASSLGTGAENIQYF. For the CDR3, the DNA is TGCGCCAGCAGCTTGGGGACAGGAGCCGAAAACATTCAGTACTTC.

This clonotype came up a few times. The gene calls are TRBV12-3 or TRBV12-4 and TRBJ2-7; TRBD2 agrees at 7 bases. This CDR3 is 14 amino acids long. Unmatched junction bases numbered 8, after V lost 2 bases and J lost 7 bases. Here the CDR3 reads CASSLIAGVQEQYF. The CDR3 DNA sequence: TGTGCCAGCAGTTTAATTGCGGGGGTTCAAGAGCAGTACTTC.

This clonotype was seen more than once but under ten times. The chain uses TRBV29-1 and TRBJ1-2; D is ambiguous. Germline values: CDR1 SQVTM, CDR2 ANQGSEA. Trimming pared 4 bases from V and 4 bases from J, leaving 19 bases between. This CDR3 contains 15 residues. Written as DNA, the CDR3 is TGCAGCGTTGCCGGGAGACTATCTATACTCTATGGCTACACCTTC. It specifies CSVAGRLSILYGYTF. The full variable domain, completed using reference TRBV29-1 and TRBJ1-2, is SAVISQKPSRDICQRGTSLTIQCQVDSQVTMMFWYRQQPGQSLTLIATANQGSEATYESGFVIDKFPISRPNLTFSTLTVSNMSPEDSSIYLCSVAGRLSILYGYTFGSGTRLTVV.

The chain combines TRBV15 with TRBJ2-2; D gene uncertain. Trimming cost V 5 bases and J 6 bases, with 22 bases left between them. Germline CDR1 and CDR2: LNHNV and YYDKDF (reference sequence). The CDR3 consists of 17 residues. CDR3: CATSGRPAQSIPGELFF. For the CDR3, the DNA is TGTGCCACCAGCGGAAGGCCTGCCCAATCTATCCCCGGGGAGCTGTTTTTT.

The table lists this clonotype with a few counts. V gene TRBV7-2 combines with J gene TRBJ1-1; no definite D call. V lost 5 bases and J 5 bases, leaving 18 bases between the germline ends. The germline CDR1 and CDR2 sequences are SGHTA and FQGNSA. There are 15 residues in the CDR3. The CDR3, as DNA: TGTGCCAGCAGCCTAGGACGGGTGAGGAGGACTGAAGCTTTCTTT. This gives the protein CASSLGRVRRTEAFF.

This clonotype was seen only a few times. The chain employs TRBV7-8 and TRBJ2-1; D unclear. Germline CDR1 reads SGHVS; CDR2 reads FQNEAQ. Trimming cost V 0 bases and J 5 bases, with 5 bases left between them. This CDR3 is 13 amino acids long. The CDR3 here is CASSLAGHNEQFF. The CDR3 DNA reads TGTGCCAGCAGCTTAGCAGGACACAATGAGCAGTTCTTC. Based on the CDR3 plus reference TRBV7-8 and TRBJ2-1, the full variable domain is GAGVSQSPRYKVAKRGQDVALRCDPISGHVSLFWYQQALGQGPEFLTYFQNEAQLDKSGLPSDRFFAERPEGSVSTLKIQRTQQEDSAVYLCASSLAGHNEQFFGPGTRLTVL.

The table lists this clonotype with a few counts. The V gene is TRBV7-8, the J gene TRBJ1-2; 7 positions agree with TRBD1. The V segment lost 8 bases and the J segment 0 bases; nucleotides outside the gene matches: 12. The CDR3 totals 16 residues. Germline CDR1 SGHVS, CDR2 FQNEAQ. The CDR3 DNA is TGTGCCAGCGCGAATCCACAGGGGAGGGCTAACTATGGCTACACCTTC. Protein product: CASANPQGRANYGYTF.

The chain has TRBV7-9 and TRBJ2-1, with TRBD2 matching 11 bases. The V and J ends lost 5 bases and 8 bases, in that order; junction bases with no gene match: 8. CDR1 is SEHNR, CDR2 FQNEAQ, per germline (reference sequence). CDR3 length equals 15 residues. The CDR3 reads CASSRTSGGFYEQFF. CDR3 coding DNA: TGTGCCAGCAGCCGCACTAGCGGGGGTTTCTATGAGCAGTTCTTC.

As for this clonotype: One end of the junction does not line up with germline, which may come from a read error. The chain recombines TRBV12-3 or TRBV12-4 with TRBJ1-3; D uncertain. This CDR3 region has 12 residues. The CDR3 spells CASMFSRNTIYF. The CDR3, as DNA: TGTGCCAGCATGTTCTCTAGAAACACCATATATTTT.